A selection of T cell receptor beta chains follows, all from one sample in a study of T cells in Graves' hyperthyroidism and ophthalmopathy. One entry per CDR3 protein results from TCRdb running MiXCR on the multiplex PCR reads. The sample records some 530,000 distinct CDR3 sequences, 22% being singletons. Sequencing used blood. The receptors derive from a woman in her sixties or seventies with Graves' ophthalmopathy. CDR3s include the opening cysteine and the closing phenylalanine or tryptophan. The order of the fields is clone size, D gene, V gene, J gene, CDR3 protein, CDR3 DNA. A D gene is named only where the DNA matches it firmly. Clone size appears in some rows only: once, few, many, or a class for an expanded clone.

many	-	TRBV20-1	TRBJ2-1	CSASGLVDEQFF	TGCAGTGCTAGTGGCCTAGTAGATGAGCAGTTCTTC
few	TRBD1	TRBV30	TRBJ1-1	CAWSVTGDTEAFF	TGTGCCTGGAGTGTAACAGGGGACACTGAAGCTTTCTTT
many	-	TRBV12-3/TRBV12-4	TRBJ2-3	CASSSSLSDTQYF	TGTGCCAGCAGTTCCAGCTTATCAGATACGCAGTATTTT
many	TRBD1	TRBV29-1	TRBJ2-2	CSVGQGSSTGELFF	TGCAGCGTCGGACAGGGTTCGAGCACCGGGGAGCTGTTTTTT
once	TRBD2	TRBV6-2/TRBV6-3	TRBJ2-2	CASSATSGSETGELFF	TGTGCCAGCAGTGCTACTAGCGGGAGTGAAACCGGGGAGCTGTTTTTT
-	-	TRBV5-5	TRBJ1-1	CASTLGMNTEAFF	TGTGCCAGCACCCTGGGTATGAACACTGAAGCTTTCTTT
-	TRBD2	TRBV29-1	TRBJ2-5	CSVISGSRQETQYF	TGCAGCGTTATTAGCGGGAGTCGTCAAGAGACCCAGTACTTC
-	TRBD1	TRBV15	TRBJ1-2	CATSRDLGQYGYTF	TGTGCCACCAGCAGAGATCTGGGACAGTATGGCTACACCTTC
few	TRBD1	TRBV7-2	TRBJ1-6	CASSSGTGANSPLHF	TGTGCCAGCAGCTCCGGAACAGGGGCGAATTCACCCCTCCACTTT
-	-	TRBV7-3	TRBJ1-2	CASSPNTPASHNYGYTF	TGTGCCAGCAGTCCAAACACCCCGGCCTCCCATAACTATGGCTACACCTTC
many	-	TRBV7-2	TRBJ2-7	CASTRTGWAYEQYF	TGTGCCAGCACCAGGACCGGATGGGCCTACGAGCAGTACTTC
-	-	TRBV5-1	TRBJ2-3	CASTKHGTSPGAADTQYF	TGCGCCAGCACCAAGCACGGGACTTCTCCGGGGGCAGCAGATACGCAGTATTTT
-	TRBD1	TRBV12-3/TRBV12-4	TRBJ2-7	CASSPVFGTGSPYEQYF	TGTGCCAGCTCACCAGTGTTTGGGACAGGGTCCCCCTACGAGCAGTACTTC
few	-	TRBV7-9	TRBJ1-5	CASSLGFGGRGNQPQHF	TGTGCCAGCAGCTTAGGGTTCGGGGGCAGGGGCAATCAGCCCCAGCATTTT
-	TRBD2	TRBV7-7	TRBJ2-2	CASSPRGLAGGYGELFF	TGTGCTAGCAGCCCGCGGGGACTAGCGGGAGGTTACGGGGAGCTGTTTTTT
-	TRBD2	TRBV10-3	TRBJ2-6	CAITGLAGGTGANVLTF	TGTGCCATCACCGGACTAGCGGGAGGGACTGGGGCCAACGTCCTGACTTTC
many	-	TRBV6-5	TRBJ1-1	CASSYSRGVGGTMNTEAFF	TGTGCCAGCAGTTACTCGAGAGGGGTAGGCGGGACCATGAACACTGAAGCTTTCTTT
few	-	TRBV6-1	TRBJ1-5	CASSRGRGDQPQHF	TGTGCCAGCAGCCGGGGACGGGGAGATCAGCCCCAGCATTTT
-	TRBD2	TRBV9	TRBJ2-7	CASSPSAGTSSDEQYF	TGTGCCAGCAGCCCCAGCGCCGGGACTAGTAGCGACGAGCAGTACTTC
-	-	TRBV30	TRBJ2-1	CAWSSSSWGPNEQFF	TGTGCCTGGAGTTCCTCATCCTGGGGGCCCAATGAGCAGTTCTTC
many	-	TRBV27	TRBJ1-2	CASSLSPPDVYGYTF	TGTGCCAGCAGTTTATCACCACCGGACGTCTATGGCTACACCTTC
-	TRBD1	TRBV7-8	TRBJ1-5	CASSLALGQGFHQPQHF	TGTGCCAGCAGCTTAGCGCTGGGACAGGGTTTTCATCAGCCCCAGCATTTT
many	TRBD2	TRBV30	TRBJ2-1	CAWRAAGVLNEQFF	TGTGCCTGGAGGGCAGCGGGAGTGTTAAATGAGCAGTTCTTC
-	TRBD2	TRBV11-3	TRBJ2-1	CASSAEGTSANNEQFF	TGTGCCAGCAGCGCCGAGGGGACTAGCGCTAACAATGAGCAGTTCTTC
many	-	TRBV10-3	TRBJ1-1	CAIRGKRSGSDTEAFF	TGTGCCATCAGGGGAAAGAGGTCAGGATCAGACACTGAAGCTTTCTTT
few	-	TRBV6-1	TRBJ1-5	CASNRPPSKPQHF	TGTGCCAGCAATCGACCCCCGTCAAAGCCCCAGCATTTT
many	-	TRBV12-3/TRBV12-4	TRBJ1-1	CASSLGVVTEAFF	TGTGCCAGCAGTTTGGGGGTAGTGACTGAAGCTTTCTTT
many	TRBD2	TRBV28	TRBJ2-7	CASSPPPGGGSYEQYF	TGTGCCAGCAGTCCCCCTCCCGGGGGGGGCTCCTACGAGCAGTACTTC
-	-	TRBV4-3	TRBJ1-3	CASSQDLVGAGTGNTIYF	TGCGCCAGCAGCCAAGATCTTGTCGGCGCAGGGACTGGAAACACCATATATTTT